The sequence of this T cell receptor beta chain was determined in a study of regulatory T cells in long-lasting Graves disease. Study-level background: With positive TSH receptor antibodies and over 5 years of antithyroid drugs, Graves' disease was considered persistent.

Described time point: persistent/refractory GD, antithyroid drugs over 5 years with positive TRAb. Following extraction of RNA from PBMCs, that RNA was used to make the TCR library. The diagnosis of Graves' disease used American Thyroid Association guidelines. From each patient, roughly 9 milliliters of peripheral blood was drawn and collected into an EDTA anticoagulant tube. Combining iRepertoire HTBI primers with Arm-PCR of CDR3 regions, the authors built TCR beta libraries. TCRdb re-called the multiplex PCR reads through MiXCR, storing one row per CDR3 protein. In the table there are 650,000 to 700,000 distinct CDR3 sequences, 25% to 35% of which are singletons. Germline V CDR1 and CDR2: SGHAT, FQNNGV. This CDR3 region has 14 residues. J lost 4 bases, V lost 5 bases, and 6 bases had no gene match.

This sequence originates from a female donor with Graves disease. Material: peripheral blood mononuclear cells (PBMCs), obtained when the disease was refractory, from a patient treated with antithyroid drugs. The gene calls are TRBV11-2 and TRBJ1-2; 8 bases line up with TRBD1. The CDR3 spells CASSLTGGTYGYTF. The CDR3 coding sequence is TGTGCCAGCAGCCTAACAGGGGGGACCTATGGCTACACCTTC.